A single T cell receptor (beta chain) is shown here with its context. This record belongs to a study of blood T cell repertoires in COVID-19. Turning to the study itself: The United States, Italy and Spain provided the acute and convalescent COVID-19 samples. From T cells, B-cell-depleted T cells, or PBMCs came the material, which was cDNA or gDNA.

Under the authors' procedure: The assay estimated nucleated cells by amplifying reference gene primers. Assay used: immunoSEQ multiplex PCR; TCRdb lists only in-frame clones, some missing. The V and J calls and clone size were taken over from that table, and D and trimming were inferred from the DNA. The data contain fewer than 30,000 clones, roughly 90% of them seen just once; the ten biggest clones take up around 2.8%. This CDR3 region has 15 residues. The V and J ends lost 6 bases and 4 bases respectively, with 16 bases between them. Germline lookup yields CDR1 SEHNR and CDR2 FQNEAQ (reference sequence).

Specimen: peripheral blood. The rearrangement links TRBV7-9 to TRBJ2-1, with a weak D call TRBD1 (6 bases). The sequence came from a human donor in a cohort sampled during active COVID-19. The CDR3 DNA reads as TGTGCCAGCAGTAGGGGGACAACGGCGTACAATGAGCAGTTCTTC. Its protein product is CASSRGTTAYNEQFF. The full variable domain, completed using reference TRBV7-9 and TRBJ2-1, is DTGVSQNPRHKITKRGQNVTFRCDPISEHNRLYWYRQTLGQGPEFLTYFQNEAQLEKSRLLSDRFSAERPKGSFSTLEIQRTEQGDSAMYLCASSRGTTAYNEQFFGPGTRLTVL.